This T cell receptor (beta chain) derives from a study of blood T cell repertoires in COVID-19 (dated by TCRdb to 2018 to 2020). Context from the whole study: The collaborator samples originated in the United States, Italy and Spain and spanned the acute and convalescent phases of COVID-19. The samples were drawn from two sources: the first 160 participants of the ongoing ImmuneRACE study, and 1,000 to 1,500 subjects contributed by 6 global collaborators. The prospective study material was composed of cDNA or gDNA derived from T cells, B-cell-depleted T cells, or PBMCs. The repertoires were released in a freely available public database meant as a resource for research on the immune response to SARS-CoV-2. Where HLA class I and class II types were available, the types were taken from metadata supplied by the sample provider, not from assay-based typing. Subjects who had been exposed to COVID-19, were actively infected with it, or had recovered from it provided the deeply sampled blood TCRbeta repertoires that made up the dataset. A de-identified subject ID, COVID-19 status, age in years and sex were almost always included in the sample metadata.

The full study reports these points: The amount of clinical and demographic metadata varied by source and participant and was provided uncurated.

The collaborating institutions used their own protocols to collect whole blood in K2EDTA tubes. For TCRbeta analysis, collaborator samples were shipped as frozen whole blood, as isolated PBMCs, or as DNA extracted from either sample type. CDR1 and CDR2 were assigned from the germline V gene (reference sequence) as SEHNR and FQNEAQ. The CDR3 numbers 16 residues from cysteine through phenylalanine. Solely the CDR3 DNA is kept, with 48 bases framed from the first base. The junction shows trimming of 1 base on V and 4 bases on J, plus 16 bases between the germline ends. Points on this clone: Its specific antigen is unknown. No quality values exist for individual bases; no much larger clone is one base distant.

TCRbeta CDR3 regions were amplified from genomic DNA by means of the immunoSEQ Assay, a bias-controlled multiplex PCR. The paper's data handling went like this. Nucleated cell counts per sample were estimated from amplification of reference gene primers within the assay. Sequence reads were collapsed and filtered to measure the absolute abundance of every unique TCRbeta CDR3 rearrangement. For each sample, productive Simpson clonality was calculated as the square root of Simpson's diversity index over productive rearrangements. This is the immuneACCESS table as TCRdb keeps it, with only in-frame sequences that have V and J called. A part of the clones is gone; compared with another copy, unresolved V genes explain less than half, and the rest is unexplained. The V and J calls and clone size come from that table; D and trimming were worked out from the DNA. The sample table holds 45,000 to 50,000 clones, of which roughly nine tenths were seen once. In total, the top ten clones hold around 9.8% of the sample.

The receptor was isolated from a human donor in a cohort sampled during active COVID-19. Source material: peripheral blood. The sequence links TRBV7-9 to TRBJ1-1, with TRBD1 as a weak D call on 5 bases. The nucleotide sequence reads as follows: TGTGCCAGCAGCTTAGTTGGGGCAGGGCAAGGCACTGAAGCTTTCTTT. Its protein reads: CASSLVGAGQGTEAFF.